These 30 T cell receptor delta chains were sequenced from one sample in a study of gamma-delta chains in newborns, infants, children. TCRdb re-called the reads through CATT. This repertoire shows around 5,200 delta-chain clones, approximately 15% found once; its top ten account for approximately 22%. The starting material was blood, obtained at baseline. Receptor source: a child who was a newborn, infant or young child, either healthy, febrile or measles-vaccinated (not recorded which).

In its sample, this clone is medium-sized. J is TRDJ1 and V is TRDV1, with a possible D match to TRDD2 (5 bases). V shed 2 bases and J shed 0 bases, with 10 bases lying between them. This CDR3 has 15 amino acids. Germline V CDR1 and CDR2: TSWWSYY, QGS. The CDR3 nucleotides are TGTGCTCTTGGGGAAATCCCTTCGTACACCGATAAACTCATCTTT. It codes for CALGEIPSYTDKLIF.

This clone ranks as medium-sized. Other DNA sequences in the same sample also yield this CDR3. The CDR3 loop is CACDTVLGDSSWDTRQMFF. Written as DNA, the CDR3 is TGTGCCTGTGACACCGTACTGGGGGATAGCTCCTGGGACACCCGACAGATGTTTTTC. The genes are TRDV2 and TRDJ3; TRDD3 agrees at 11 bases. CDR1 is GEAIGNYY, CDR2 EKD, per germline. Trimming at V came to 0 bases and at J to 0 bases, leaving 3 bases not matched to a gene. The CDR3 length is 19 residues.

For this clone: This DNA's translation and the protein TCRdb lists, from a much larger clone, do not match at residue 9, likely due to a read error; the protein shown is translated from the DNA. The V gene is TRDV2, the J gene TRDJ1; 8 bases align to TRDD3. V was clipped by 2 bases and J by 3 bases; unmatched bases: 10. The CDR3 spans 16 residues. Germline assignment: CDR1 GEAIGNYY and CDR2 EKD. Here the CDR3 DNA reads TGTGCCTGTGACAGCTTGGGGGATGCGCAGCCCGATAAACTCATCTTT. This encodes CACDSLGDAQPDKLIF.

By share, this clone counts as medium-sized (0.01 to 0.1%). This specimen includes other DNA sequences encoding the same CDR3. This chain uses TRDV2 with TRDJ3; 12 bases fit TRDD3. Per the germline V gene, CDR1 is GEAIGNYY and CDR2 is EKD. V lost 0 bases and J lost 2; bases outside the gene matches: 4. The CDR3 totals 19 residues. The CDR3 spells CACDTVLGDTTWDTRQMFF. The CDR3 DNA follows: TGTGCCTGTGACACCGTACTGGGGGATACCACCTGGGACACCCGACAGATGTTTTTC.

This chain joins TRDV3 and TRDJ1, with 11 bases fitting TRDD3. Germline CDR1 TVYSNPD, CDR2 GDNSRS (reference sequence). CDR3 length: 20 amino acids. Germline trimming cut 4 bases from V and 2 bases from J; bases unmatched to any gene: 24. The CDR3 is CASRGTSWSYWGIGTDKLIF. CDR3 DNA sequence: TGTGCCTCCCGGGGGACTTCCTGGAGTTACTGGGGGATAGGTACCGATAAACTCATCTTT.

The CDR3 DNA sequence: TGTGCTCTTGGGGAACTCTTACACCGAAAGTACACCGATAAACTCATCTTT. Its protein product is CALGELLHRKYTDKLIF. This sequence joins TRDV1 and TRDJ1; no clear D gene. V was clipped by 0 bases and J by 0 bases, with 14 bases between them. The CDR3 contains 17 residues. CDR1 TSWWSYY and CDR2 QGS come from the germline V gene.

The chain is built from TRDV1 and TRDJ1; 13 bases fit TRDD3. The length of the CDR3 is 24 residues. Germline V gives CDR1 TSWWSYY, CDR2 QGS. J gave up 3 bases and V 10 bases, and 35 bases lay outside the gene matches. The CDR3 DNA reads TGTGCTCCTGGTATCATCCTTCCATTCCCCTCAACCTCGTACTGGGGGATACGCGCCGATAAACTCATCTTT. Translating gives CAPGIILPFPSTSYWGIRADKLIF.

This clone is medium-sized (0.01 to 0.1%) in the sample. This specimen includes other DNA sequences encoding the same CDR3. The chain carries TRDV2 and TRDJ3; 11 positions match TRDD3. The CDR3 is made up of 18 amino acids. Germline V gives CDR1 GEAIGNYY, CDR2 EKD. The junction had 3 bases not matched to a gene; V was cut back by 2 bases and J by 1 base. CDR3 sequence reads: CACDILGDKSWDTRQMFF. The CDR3 coding sequence is TGTGCCTGTGACATACTGGGGGATAAGTCCTGGGACACCCGACAGATGTTTTTC.

V usage is TRDV2 and J usage is TRDJ3; TRDD3 might be the D (6 bases). The V gene's germline CDR1 is GEAIGNYY and CDR2 EKD. The CDR3 contains 19 residues. Trimming shortened V by 1 base and J by 2 bases, and 17 bases separated the two germline ends. CDR3 DNA sequence: TGTGCCTGTGACACATGGGGGTCAGATCCGGCCTGGGACACCCGACAGATGTTTTTC. Its translation: CACDTWGSDPAWDTRQMFF.

Concerning this clone itself: The germline gene is not matched at one end of the junction; a read error may be the cause. The identical CDR3 is also encoded by other nucleotide sequences in the sample. This chain connects TRDV2 to TRDJ1, with 13 bases matching TRDD3. The V gene's germline CDR1 is GEAIGNYY and CDR2 EKD. The CDR3 consists of 20 residues. The CDR3 region is CACDPVLGDTARMYTDKLIF. The CDR3 bases are TGTGCCTGTGACCCAGTACTGGGGGATACGGCCCGTATGTACACCGATAAGCTCATCTTT.

This rearrangement joins TRDV2 to TRDJ1, with 10 bases that match TRDD3. V lost 0 bases, J lost 3 bases, and 12 bases stayed unmatched. The CDR3 contains 18 residues. Germline CDR1 and CDR2: GEAIGNYY and EKD. CDR3 nucleotides: TGTGCCTGTGACACCGTGCCTACCTGGGGGATAAGGGCCGATAAACTCATCTTT. Its protein is CACDTVPTWGIRADKLIF.

In its sample, this clone is medium-sized. This chain uses TRDV1 with TRDJ4; no reliable D call. Germline V CDR1 and CDR2: TSWWSYY, QGS. Trimming removed 1 base at V and 0 bases at J, with 12 bases between. This CDR3 is 15 amino acids long. For the CDR3, the DNA is TGTGCTCTTGGGGAACGACGGGAGACAGCCAGACCCCTGATCTTT. It yields the protein CALGERRETARPLIF.

By sample share, this clone is medium-sized. The V gene is TRAV29/DV5, the J gene TRDJ1; TRDD3 matches 10 bases. The CDR3 is 18 residues long. V gave up 0 bases and J gave up 0 bases; unmatched junction bases: 11. Per the germline V gene, CDR1 is NSMFDY and CDR2 is ISSIKDK. The DNA for the CDR3 is TGTGCAGCAAGCGCGCGACACTGGGGGATTTTATACACCGATAAACTCATCTTT. Its protein product is CAASARHWGILYTDKLIF.

With regard to this clone: Given a much more abundant clone one base away, this may be a read error. The rearrangement links TRDV3 to TRDJ1, with 8 nucleotides matching TRDD3. Germline-derived CDR1 and CDR2 are TVYSNPD and GDNSRS (reference sequence). The length of the CDR3 is 13 residues. Losses at the gene ends were 5 bases for V and 0 bases for J; bases not matched to a gene: 5. CDR3 sequence reads: CAVTLGDTDKLIF. The CDR3 DNA sequence: TGTGCCGTTACACTGGGGGACACCGATAAACTCATCTTT. The whole variable domain, remainder taken from reference TRDV3 and TRDJ1, is CDKVTQSSPDQTVASGSEVVLLCTYDTVYSNPDLFWYRIRPDYSFQFVFYGDNSRSEGADFTQGRFSVKHILTQKAFHLVISPVRTEDSATYYCAVTLGDTDKLIFGKGTRVTVEP.

This clone ranks as medium-sized (0.01 to 0.1%). This chain links TRDV1 with TRDJ1; 13 nucleotides agree with TRDD3. V was clipped by 0 bases and J by 4 bases; unmatched bases: 11. The CDR3 contains 19 residues. The germline V gene has CDR1 TSWWSYY and CDR2 QGS. The CDR3 sequence is CALGELGTYWGIRCDKLIF. CDR3 DNA sequence: TGTGCTCTTGGGGAACTGGGCACCTACTGGGGGATACGTTGCGATAAACTCATCTTT.

Details on this clone: A much larger clone differs from this one at a single base, so this may be a read error. This sequence joins TRDV1 and TRDJ1, with 8 bases identical to TRDD2. V dropped 3 bases and J dropped 0; count of bases not matched to a gene: 33. The CDR3 is 25 residues long. Germline CDR1 and CDR2: TSWWSYY and QGS. CDR3 region: CALGDFPLLPKPLLAPYTNTDKLIF. The DNA for the CDR3 is TGTGCTCTTGGGGACTTTCCCCTCCTTCCTAAGCCTCTACTGGCCCCATACACGAACACCGATAAACTCATCTTT.

In regard to this clone: This sequence may be a read error, since a much larger clone differs from it by one base. V is TRDV2 and J is TRDJ1; TRDD3 matches at 12 bases. The CDR3 has 23 residues. Looked up from germline, CDR1 is GEAIGNYY and CDR2 is EKD. The CDR3 spells CACRSGGKVLGDTWSQYTNKLIF. The CDR3, as DNA: TGTGCCTGTCGAAGCGGTGGTAAGGTACTGGGGGATACCTGGTCCCAGTACACCAATAAACTCATCTTT.

This clone is termed medium-sized. This chain connects TRDV2 to TRDJ1; 10 bases match TRDD3. The junction had 7 bases not matched to a gene; V was cut back by 0 bases and J by 1 base. CDR3 size: 17 residues. Germline CDR1 and CDR2: GEAIGNYY and EKD. CDR3 sequence: CACDTVGGYAATDKLIF. CDR3 nucleotides: TGTGCCTGTGACACCGTCGGGGGATACGCGGCCACCGATAAACTCATCTTT.

This clone is labeled medium-sized. The chain recombines TRDV1 with TRDJ1; tentative D call: TRDD2 (6 bases). The CDR3 is 15 residues long. Trimming took 7 bases from V and 3 from J, leaving 18 bases between them. Germline V CDR1 and CDR2: TSWWSYY, QGS. The CDR3 DNA follows: TGTGCTCTTGCCCCCTTCCAATACTGGTCCGATAAACTCATCTTT. This sequence encodes CALAPFQYWSDKLIF.

With respect to this clone: With a much larger clone just one base away, this may be a read error. This CDR3 is also generated by other DNA sequences in the sample. V and J are TRDV2 and TRDJ3; the D gene is possibly TRDD3 (6 bases). The CDR3 sequence is 19 residues long. Germline lookup yields CDR1 GEAIGNYY and CDR2 EKD. Here the CDR3 DNA reads TGTGCCTGTGACACCGTTTGGGGGTTTAGCTCCTGGGATACCCGACAGATGTTTTTC. This sequence encodes CACDTVWGFSSWDTRQMFF.

This clone was recorded a few times. The V gene is TRDV1, the J gene TRDJ1; TRDD3 agrees at 13 bases. Germline V gene data show CDR1 as TSWWSYY and CDR2 as QGS. V lost 6 bases to trimming and J lost 0 bases; unmatched junction nucleotides: 28. The CDR3 covers 24 residues. For the CDR3, the DNA is TGTGCTCTTGGCGGCGCCTTCCTTGGATATATACTGGGGGATACGCCCCTGTACACCGATAAACTCATCTTT. Translation gives CALGGAFLGYILGDTPLYTDKLIF.

This clone is medium-sized within its sample. The same CDR3 is also encoded by other DNA sequences in this sample. The gene calls are TRDV2 and TRDJ2; D unclear. Germline V lookup: CDR1 GEAIGNYY, CDR2 EKD. This CDR3 region has 13 residues. With 5 bases removed from V and 2 bases from J, the gap between germline ends came to 8 bases. The CDR3 region is CACARALTAQLFF. CDR3 bases: TGTGCCTGTGCACGGGCCTTGACAGCACAACTCTTCTTT.

The chain combines TRDV2 with TRDJ3; 9 bases are a match to TRDD3. CDR1 and CDR2 from the germline V gene are GEAIGNYY and EKD. J was trimmed by 2 bases and V by 0 bases; bases with no gene match: 13. This CDR3 region has 21 residues. CDR3 sequence: CACDTVGGDTPRPWDTRQMFF. CDR3 bases: TGTGCCTGTGACACCGTTGGGGGGGATACCCCTCGACCCTGGGACACCCGACAGATGTTTTTC.

By its share, this clone is medium-sized (0.01 to 0.1%). This CDR3 reads CACDDLLGDTSTDKLIF. The CDR3, as DNA: TGTGCCTGTGACGACCTACTGGGGGATACCTCCACCGATAAACTCATCTTT. The rearrangement links TRDV2 to TRDJ1; TRDD3 agrees at 12 bases. The CDR3 covers 17 residues. Germline V gene lookup returns CDR1 GEAIGNYY and CDR2 EKD. The trim removed 3 bases at V and 1 base at J, leaving 8 bases unmatched.

In this sample, this clone turned up many times. The chain links TRDV1 to TRDJ1; D is unclear. Trimming took off 1 base at V and 0 bases at J, with 9 bases between the two ends. The CDR3 runs to 15 residues. Germline CDR1 is TSWWSYY and CDR2 is QGS. The CDR3 coding sequence is TGTGCTCTTGGGGAACCCGTTTTGTACACCGATAAACTCATCTTT. Protein sequence: CALGEPVLYTDKLIF.

This clone was seen many times. The chain couples TRDV2 to TRDJ1, with 11 nucleotides matching TRDD3. CDR3 length: 19 amino acids. V trimming: 3 bases; J trimming: 0 bases; junction bases outside the gene matches: 14. CDR1 is GEAIGNYY and CDR2 is EKD in the germline V gene. The DNA for the CDR3 is TGTGCCTGTGACCCCTTAGTAAGTGGGGGATACGGGTACACCGATAAACTCATCTTT. This translates into CACDPLVSGGYGYTDKLIF.

Concerning this clone: Since a far larger clone is one base different, this is likely a read error. This chain links TRDV2 with TRDJ3; D unclear. The CDR3 runs 13 residues. CDR1 is GEAIGNYY, CDR2 EKD, per germline. The CDR3 nucleotides read TGTGCCTGTGACACCTGGGACACCCGACGGATGTTTTTC. It specifies CACDTWDTRRMFF.

Within the sample, this clone is medium-sized (0.01 to 0.1%). V and J are TRDV2 and TRDJ1; a weak D match, TRDD3 (5 bases). This CDR3 spans 15 amino acids. V was pared by 0 bases and J by 0 bases, with 10 bases between. CDR1 and CDR2 from the germline V gene are GEAIGNYY and EKD. The CDR3 DNA sequence: TGTGCCTGTGACACCGTTGGGGCTTACACCGATAAACTCATCTTT. Translating it yields CACDTVGAYTDKLIF.

This chain links TRDV1 with TRDJ1; TRDD3 aligns across 13 bases. The CDR3 extends over 28 amino acids. The J segment lost 0 bases and the V segment lost 0 bases, leaving 34 bases of the junction unmatched. Germline V CDR1 and CDR2: TSWWSYY, QGS. CDR3 protein: CALGELMLLPRHFTGGYGPDAYTDKLIF. As DNA, the CDR3 is TGTGCTCTTGGGGAACTAATGCTCCTTCCTCGTCATTTTACTGGGGGATACGGACCCGATGCGTACACCGATAAACTCATCTTT.

Within the sample, this clone is medium-sized (0.01 to 0.1%). The chain combines TRDV2 with TRDJ1, with 9 bases matching TRDD2. The germline gives CDR1 GEAIGNYY, CDR2 EKD. CDR3 length: 18 amino acids. V shed 4 bases, J shed 0 bases, and the junction held 14 bases outside the gene matches. For the CDR3, the DNA is TGTGCCTGTGAGCCCCTTCCTACGACGGGGAGGTACACCGATAAACTCATCTTT. This gives the protein CACEPLPTTGRYTDKLIF.